This entry describes one T cell receptor (beta chain). Its antigen is unknown. The protocol was immunoSEQ multiplex PCR, while the TCRdb copy is restricted to in-frame clones and leaves out a portion. This table holds tens of thousands of clones, approximately 86% found once. The sample originates from a study of OX40 agonist ivuxolimab in advanced cancers. Overall study: Patients got intravenous ivuxolimab at 0.01 to 10 mg/kg every 2 weeks.

Germline V gene lookup returns CDR1 KGHSH and CDR2 LQKENI. The CDR3 consists of 15 residues. V trimming: 5 bases; J trimming: 4 bases; junction bases outside the gene matches: 8. Study-wide results and caveats: Some patients who did not respond also had low normalized T-cell clonal expansion.

People who had autoimmune disease history or systemic immunosuppression were excluded. Drawing of blood for sampling happened at baseline, at cycle 4 day 1, and at cycle 7 day 1. The specimen was CD4+ or CD8+ T cells sorted from blood, collected in a trial of the OX40 agonist ivuxolimab. The V gene is TRBV18, the J gene TRBJ1-3, with 7 bases identical to TRBD1. The sequence derives from an adult with an advanced solid tumor such as melanoma, head and neck, liver or kidney cancer. The CDR3 DNA is TGTGCCAGCTCAATGAACAGGGGAGCCGGAAACACCATATATTTT. Encoded protein: CASSMNRGAGNTIYF.